The entry below gives a single T cell receptor beta chain sequence along with its context. Its antigen target is currently unknown. It has no much larger one-base neighbor in the sample; base qualities were not kept. The record originates from a study of OX40 agonist ivuxolimab in advanced cancers. In the study overall: The costimulatory receptor OX40 (CD134) was targeted by ivuxolimab, a fully human IgG2 agonistic monoclonal antibody. Intravenous ivuxolimab was administered to patients every 2 weeks at six dose levels: 0.01, 0.1, 0.3, 1.5, 3 and 10 mg/kg. Of the roughly 54 dose-escalation patients, hepatocellular carcinoma was present in about 20, melanoma in some 15, renal cell carcinoma in 9 and head and neck cancer in 9. In the dose-escalation cohort, around four fifths of patients were male, and the mean age was approximately 55 years, with a range of roughly 23 to 85. Prior anti-PD-1, anti-PD-L1 or anti-CTLA-4 therapy was permitted, and about 40% of dose-escalation patients had received checkpoint inhibitors. Partial responses were achieved by three dose-escalation patients, of whom one had hepatocellular carcinoma and two had cutaneous melanoma. Peripheral TCRbeta sequencing was intended to test whether TCR sequence diversity was altered and clonal T-cell expansion was caused by ivuxolimab. The paper covers the monotherapy dose-escalation part of the phase I ivuxolimab trial, which included N ≈ 50 patients. The investigation overall reported the following: The antigen specificity of the clonally expanded peripheral T cells was not determined. Low levels of normalized T-cell clonal expansion were also seen in some nonresponding patients. In the 0.1-3.0 mg/kg groups, partial responders had among the lowest normalized peripheral clonal expansion, particularly in CD8+ T cells. At doses from 0.1 to 3.0 mg/kg, clonal expansion was seen in both CD4+ and CD8+ blood T cells between baseline and week 6. After ivuxolimab, CD8+ T cells had more expanded clones than CD4+ T cells on average.

For sequencing of the TCRbeta CDR3 region, genomic DNA was extracted from the sorted cells. The immunoSEQ Assay was used to sequence the TCRbeta CDR3 regions. Held by TCRdb, this immuneACCESS table contains in-frame sequences only and omits some clones. Under half of the omission traces to an unresolved V gene where checked; the cause of the rest is unknown. This sample lists some 65,000 clones; 60% to 80% were detected once. The ten largest clones add up to 1.6% of the sample. The trial excluded patients who had a history of autoimmune disease or were on systemic immunosuppression. Peripheral blood for TCR sequencing was collected from all dose cohorts at baseline, on cycle 4 day 1, and on cycle 7 day 1. The samples were drawn from a first-in-human, open-label, multicenter phase I dose-escalation trial of ivuxolimab. Adults with locally advanced or metastatic melanoma, renal cell, hepatocellular, or head and neck squamous cell carcinoma were enrolled in the trial. CD4+ and CD8+ T cells were sorted separately from peripheral blood before TCR sequencing.

Spanning cysteine to phenylalanine, the CDR3 consists of 13 amino acids. The CDR3 DNA has 39 bases and is translated from base 1. V lost 7 bases and J lost 0 bases; the stretch between them is 10 bases long. The germline V gene yields SNHLY for CDR1 and FYNNEI for CDR2. Sequencing used CD4+ or CD8+ T cells sorted from blood, obtained in a trial of the OX40 agonist ivuxolimab. The sequence joins TRBV2 to TRBJ2-7; the D gene could be either TRBD1 or TRBD2, each agreeing at 5 bases. The receptor's source is an adult with an advanced solid tumor such as melanoma, head and neck, liver or kidney cancer. Here is the DNA: TGTGCCAGCACCGGGACGGTCTCCTACGAGCAGTACTTC. This gives the protein CASTGTVSYEQYF.